One sample yielded the 22 T cell receptor beta chains listed below, sequenced in a study of T cells in Graves' hyperthyroidism and ophthalmopathy. Using RNA transcripts as the source, TCR beta CDR3 regions were amplified. Carried out on the TCR CDR3, a first-round RT-PCR used the HTBI primer set. MiXCR was run by TCRdb on the multiplex PCR reads, yielding one entry per CDR3 protein. The sample holds roughly 500,000 distinct CDR3 sequences, roughly a sixth seen once. Sample: blood. These receptors were obtained from a woman aged 25 to 39 with Graves' ophthalmopathy.

Ten or more counts support this clonotype. The J gene is TRBJ2-5, the V gene TRBV4-1, with 9 bases matching TRBD2. The germline V gene has CDR1 MGHRA and CDR2 YSYEKL. Trimming removed 0 bases from V and 4 bases from J; junction bases left unmatched: 9. The CDR3 runs 17 residues. The CDR3 sequence: CASSQDPVAGVVETQYF. CDR3 DNA: TGCGCCAGCAGCCAAGATCCGGTAGCGGGAGTTGTAGAGACCCAGTACTTC.

This clonotype was counted between two and nine times. The chain carries TRBV4-3 and TRBJ1-5; the D gene is possibly TRBD1 (5 bases). The CDR3 consists of 16 residues. CDR1 LGHNA and CDR2 YSLEER come from the germline V gene. The V end lost 0 bases, the J end lost 1 base, and 10 bases lay between the germline ends. The CDR3 DNA follows: TGCGCCAGCAGCCAAGATTTGGCAGGGAGCAATCAGCCCCAGCATTTT. Protein: CASSQDLAGSNQPQHF.

The CDR3 protein is CASSVAPGLTYEQYF. Here the CDR3 DNA reads TGTGCCAGCAGCGTAGCACCGGGACTGACGTACGAGCAGTACTTC. This chain links TRBV9 with TRBJ2-7; D possibly corresponds to TRBD2 (6 bases). The CDR3 has 15 residues. Trimming took 0 bases from V and 4 from J, leaving 14 bases between them. The germline V gene encodes CDR1 SGDLS and CDR2 YYNGEE. The entire variable domain, with the rest obtained from reference TRBV9 and TRBJ2-7, is as follows: DSGVTQTPKHLITATGQRVTLRCSPRSGDLSVYWYQQSLDQGLQFLIQYYNGEERAKGNILERFSAQQFPDLHSELNLSSLELGDSALYFCASSVAPGLTYEQYFGPGTRLTVT.

V is TRBV12-3 or TRBV12-4 and J is TRBJ1-2, with 9 bases lining up with TRBD1. V shed 4 bases and J 7 bases; nucleotides not matched to a gene: 16. There are 17 residues in the CDR3. Here the CDR3 reads CASSSSWDRALTGGYTF. In DNA form, the CDR3 reads TGTGCCAGCAGTTCAAGCTGGGACAGGGCATTAACCGGTGGCTACACCTTC.

This clonotype was seen a few times. The CDR3 sequence: CASSQEVGRADNEQFF. CDR3 sequence (DNA): TGCGCCAGCAGCCAAGAGGTGGGCAGGGCGGACAATGAGCAGTTCTTC. This chain uses TRBV4-1 with TRBJ2-1; D possibly corresponds to TRBD1 (5 bases). Germline V gives CDR1 MGHRA, CDR2 YSYEKL. V gave up 0 bases and J gave up 5 bases, with 14 bases separating them. There are 16 residues in the CDR3.

This clonotype came up many times. V is TRBV20-1 and J is TRBJ1-5; D is possibly TRBD1 (5 bases). V lost 3 bases and J lost 7, with 13 bases in between. The CDR3 spans 13 residues. Per germline, CDR1 DFQATT and CDR2 SNEGSKA (reference sequence). CDR3 nucleotides: TGCAGTGCTAGGTCTACAGGTGGACAGCCCCAGCATTTT. Its translation: CSARSTGGQPQHF.

This clonotype has ten or more counts. The limits of the CDR3 on the DNA are not certain, so only TCRdb's listed CDR3 is given. This chain connects TRBV27 to TRBJ1-4; TRBD1 was called by the table and not checked on the DNA. The CDR3 is 17 amino acids in total, end residues counted. Germline CDR1 MNHEY, CDR2 SMNVEV (reference sequence). The chain's CDR3 is CASSFLAGGATNEKLFF.

This clonotype was detected only a few times. This rearrangement joins TRBV4-3 to TRBJ2-7, with 7 bases identical to TRBD2. The CDR3 covers 16 residues. Germline V CDR1 and CDR2: LGHNA, YSLEER. V trimming: 0 bases; J trimming: 0 bases; junction bases outside the gene matches: 5. CDR3 amino acids: CASSQETAGSSYEQYF. The CDR3 coding sequence is TGCGCCAGCAGCCAAGAAACAGCGGGAAGCTCCTACGAGCAGTACTTC.

J is TRBJ1-1 and V is TRBV27; D unresolved. The germline gives CDR1 MNHEY, CDR2 SMNVEV (reference sequence). The ends were cut back, 5 bases at V and 1 base at J, with 8 bases in the middle. CDR3 size: 13 residues. CDR3 nucleotides: TGTGCCAGCAGTGCGTTGTGGAACACTGAAGCTTTCTTT. Translating gives CASSALWNTEAFF.

The chain carries TRBV5-4 and TRBJ1-4; D ambiguous. Trimming left V 4 bases short and J 0 bases short, with 10 bases between. Per the germline V gene, CDR1 is SGHNT and CDR2 is YYREEE (reference sequence). The CDR3 covers 15 residues. CDR3 amino acids: CASSRHSATNEKLFF. As DNA, the CDR3 is TGTGCCAGCAGCAGACACAGTGCAACTAATGAAAAACTGTTTTTT.

The chain links TRBV7-8 to TRBJ2-2, with 15 bases lining up with TRBD2. Per germline, CDR1 SGHVS and CDR2 FQNEAQ. With 2 bases clipped from V and 3 bases from J, the junction kept 16 bases outside the gene matches. The CDR3 contains 22 residues. The CDR3 DNA sequence: TGTGCCAGCAGCTTACTGATCAGAGCCGGACTAGCGGGAGGGCGGCACACCGGGGAGCTGTTTTTT. This gives the protein CASSLLIRAGLAGGRHTGELFF.

The rearrangement uses TRBV5-8 and TRBJ1-6; 9 bases are a match to TRBD1. The CDR3 contains 18 residues. V dropped 0 bases and J dropped 7; count of bases not matched to a gene: 11. Looked up from germline, CDR1 is SGHTS and CDR2 is YDEGEE. The CDR3 region has the DNA TGTGCCAGCAGCTTGGCATTTGAACAGGGGGCGACGAATTCACCCCTCCACTTT. This sequence encodes CASSLAFEQGATNSPLHF.

The rearrangement links TRBV29-1 to TRBJ2-5; 9 bases are shared with TRBD2. The germline V gene encodes CDR1 SQVTM and CDR2 ANQGSEA. The V gene end was trimmed by 6 bases and the J gene end by 5 bases; junction bases not matched to a gene: 7. The CDR3 is made up of 13 amino acids. The CDR3 loop is CSVPAGGVETQYF. The CDR3 region has the DNA TGCAGCGTCCCTGCGGGGGGGGTGGAGACCCAGTACTTC.

This clonotype was seen at least ten times. The chain links TRBV20-1 to TRBJ1-1; D ambiguous. The CDR3 is 15 residues long. Trimming removed 0 bases from V and 4 bases from J, with 15 bases in between. The germline V gene has CDR1 DFQATT and CDR2 SNEGSKA (reference sequence). In nucleotides, the CDR3 is TGCAGTGCTAGAGATCCCAAGGGAGTGAGCACTGAAGCTTTCTTT. It codes for CSARDPKGVSTEAFF.

This clonotype has at least ten counts. The V gene is TRBV12-3 or TRBV12-4, the J gene TRBJ2-7; D is undetermined. This CDR3 has 13 residues. V lost 2 bases and J 7 bases, leaving 12 bases between the germline ends. For the CDR3, the DNA is TGTGCCAGCAGTTTACGCCCGGTCGGTGAGCAGTACTTC. This gives the protein CASSLRPVGEQYF.

J is TRBJ2-7 and V is TRBV10-3, with 7 bases that match TRBD2. The CDR3 covers 15 residues. Germline V gene sequence: CDR1 ENHRY, CDR2 SYGVKD. With 0 bases clipped from V and 4 bases from J, the junction kept 6 bases outside the gene matches. Here the CDR3 reads CAISESGRGGYEQYF. For the CDR3, the DNA is TGTGCCATCAGTGAGTCGGGAAGGGGAGGGTACGAGCAGTACTTC.

The chain's CDR3 is CASMRGGGAFF. CDR3 nucleotide sequence: TGTGCCAGCATGAGGGGGGGGGGAGCTTTCTTT. V is TRBV6-1 and J is TRBJ1-1; a weak D match, TRBD1 (6 bases). CDR1 and CDR2 (germline): MNHNS, SASEGT. Trimming stripped 7 bases from V and 10 bases from J, with 13 bases between. This CDR3 has 11 amino acids.

This clonotype was counted between two and nine times. The rearrangement joins TRBV4-2 to TRBJ2-1; 9 nucleotides line up with TRBD2. CDR3 length equals 17 residues. The V segment lost 1 base and the J segment 8 bases; nucleotides outside the gene matches: 12. The germline gives CDR1 LGHNA, CDR2 YNFKEQ. CDR3 sequence: CASSQGPGGRVVDEQFF. The CDR3 DNA is TGTGCCAGCAGCCAAGGTCCGGGCGGGAGGGTCGTGGATGAGCAGTTCTTC.

This clonotype was recorded at least ten times. The rearrangement joins TRBV12-3 or TRBV12-4 to TRBJ2-1; 8 bases map to TRBD1. The ends lost 5 bases at V and 5 bases at J; junction bases unmatched: 5. This CDR3 has 14 residues. This chain's CDR3 is CASSRTGLDNEQFF. The CDR3 DNA is TGTGCCAGCAGTCGGACAGGGCTGGACAATGAGCAGTTCTTC.

This clonotype was counted many times. The CDR3, as DNA: TGCGCCAGCAGCTTGAACAGCGATCAGCCCCAGCATTTT. It specifies CASSLNSDQPQHF. The chain joins TRBV5-1 to TRBJ1-5; D is unclear. Per germline, CDR1 SGHRS and CDR2 YFSETQ. V shed 1 base and J shed 5 bases, with 7 bases lying between them. The CDR3 covers 13 residues.

In DNA, the CDR3 is TGTGCCAGTACGCCCGGCGGGGGGAAGATCAACACCGGGGAGCTGTTTTTT. Translation gives CASTPGGGKINTGELFF. The chain combines TRBV19 with TRBJ2-2; the match to TRBD2 covers 8 bases. Trimming removed 7 bases from V and 2 bases from J; junction bases left unmatched: 12. This CDR3 contains 17 residues. Germline CDR1 reads LNHDA; CDR2 reads SQIVND (reference sequence).

V usage is TRBV2 and J usage is TRBJ2-5; 7 positions agree with TRBD1. Trimming removed 6 bases from V and 1 base from J; junction bases left unmatched: 11. The CDR3 length is 16 residues. CDR1 is SNHLY, CDR2 FYNNEI, per germline. CDR3 sequence reads: CASSYKQGTPQETQYF. DNA for the CDR3: TGTGCCAGCAGCTATAAACAGGGGACCCCCCAAGAGACCCAGTACTTC.